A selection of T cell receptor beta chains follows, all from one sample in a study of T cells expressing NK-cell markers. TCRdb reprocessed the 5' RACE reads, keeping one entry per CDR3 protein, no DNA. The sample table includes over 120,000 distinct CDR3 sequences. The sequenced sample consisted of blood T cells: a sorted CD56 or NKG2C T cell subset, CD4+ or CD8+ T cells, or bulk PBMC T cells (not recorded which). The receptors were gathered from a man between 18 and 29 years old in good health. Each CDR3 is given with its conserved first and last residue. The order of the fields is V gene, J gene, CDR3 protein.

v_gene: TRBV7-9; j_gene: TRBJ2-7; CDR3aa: CASSSPTGENEQYF
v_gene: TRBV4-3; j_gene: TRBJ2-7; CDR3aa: CASSRDIEATYEQYF
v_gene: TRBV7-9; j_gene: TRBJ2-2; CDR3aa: CASSPSSGVNTGELFF
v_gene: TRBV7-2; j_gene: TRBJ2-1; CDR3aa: CASSVTSGSYVYNEQFF
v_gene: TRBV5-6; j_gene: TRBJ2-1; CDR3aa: CASSSHNEQFF
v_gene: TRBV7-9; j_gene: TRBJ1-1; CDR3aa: CASSLVPGGNTEAFF
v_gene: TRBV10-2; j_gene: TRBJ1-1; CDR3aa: CASGHQGTEAFF
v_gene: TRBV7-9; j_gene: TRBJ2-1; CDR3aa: CASSLAPASSGNNEQFF
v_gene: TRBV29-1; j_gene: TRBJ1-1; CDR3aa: CSVDPKENTEAFF
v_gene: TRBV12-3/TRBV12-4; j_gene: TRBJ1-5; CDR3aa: CASSLSDRNNQPQHF
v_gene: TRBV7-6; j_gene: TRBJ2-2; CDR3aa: CASSFTGTGDLSTGELFF
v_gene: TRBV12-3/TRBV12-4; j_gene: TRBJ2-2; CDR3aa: CASSLGSGELFF
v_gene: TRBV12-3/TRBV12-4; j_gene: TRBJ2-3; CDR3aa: CASSPPDLSTDTQYF
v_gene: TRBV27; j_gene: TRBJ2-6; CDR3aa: CASSLGAASGANVLTF
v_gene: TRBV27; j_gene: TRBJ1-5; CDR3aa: CASRPGVGNQPQHF
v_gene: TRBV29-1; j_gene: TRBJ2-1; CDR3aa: CSVEDEGYNEQFF